The sequence of this T cell receptor (beta chain) was determined in a study of CXCR3-negative and CXCR3-positive naive CD8 T cells (dated by TCRdb to the late 2010s). About the full investigation: In total, about 135 million TRB reads were obtained, or roughly 1.5 +/- 0.3 million reads per library. For the TRBV-TRBJ cluster analysis, the naive subsets came from 5 or 6 donors, while the memory cells came from 3 donors. Data from 11 donors, pooled across two independent experiments, went into the diversity and physicochemical repertoire analyses. The study at large found these results: Both naive subsets had comparably high repertoire diversity, while memory CD8+ T cells had much lower repertoire diversity. Surface CD5, linked to self-reactivity in mice, was comparable between naive subsets; TCR interaction strength was therefore also inferred from TRB CDR3 physicochemical properties. TRB CDR3s from CXCR3-positive naive cells showed higher hydrophobicity (lower Kidera factor 4), lower energy, and higher strength and volume indices than CXCR3-negative naive cells. Within the same donor, TRBV-TRBJ usage looked similar between naive CXCR3-negative and CXCR3-positive cells, but memory cells had distinct patterns. Freshly isolated PBMCs were used for most assays because CXCR3 expression partially decreased after cryopreservation.

The CDR3, from cysteine to phenylalanine, totals 11 residues. No DNA is listed. Sequencing was performed on a NextSeq 550. The Human TCR Profiling Kit (MiLaboratory) was used to make UMI-labeled 5' RACE TRB cDNA libraries. The full amount of extracted RNA was used for cDNA synthesis, and the full amount of resulting cDNA was used for PCR amplification. The libraries were made side by side, with each library going through the same number of PCR cycles. From the authors' description of their analysis: About 54,000 +/- 9,700 unique UMI-labeled TRB cDNA molecules per library were extracted with MIGEC and MiXCR, with at least two reads per UMI required. On average, roughly 40,000 +/- 10,000 functional in-frame TRB CDR3 nucleotide clonotypes lacking stop codons were found per library. Diversity metrics, including normalized Shannon-Wiener and Chao1, were computed in VDJtools after downsampling to 5000 UMI-labeled TRB molecules per sample. Clonotype-size-weighted physicochemical properties of the central five CDR3 residues (interaction energy, strength, volume and Kidera factor 4) were computed in VDJtools. TCRdb reprocessed the reads and provides one entry for every CDR3 protein sequence; no DNA is given. The authors' filters were not applied to this entry. The sample table records roughly 110,000 distinct CDR3 sequences. More than 0.3% of the sample comes from the top ten.

Turning to this clonotype: Its cognate antigen has yet to be identified.

For every CD8+ T cell subset, 300,000 cells were flow-sorted straight into RLT lysis buffer, and each subset was sorted in triplicate. To keep memory contaminants out, a stringent definition of naive CD8+ T cells was applied: CD45RO-CCR7+CD27+CD95-. Peripheral blood mononuclear cells were isolated from buffy coats by standard density gradient centrifugation. A FACSAria III was used to flow-sort naive CXCR3-negative and CXCR3-positive CD8+ T cells. An RNeasy Mini Kit was used to extract total RNA from the sorted cells. The sequence was collected from a human donor in good health. Some clones in this sample may be carry-over from other donors' samples. The sample comprised naive CXCR3+ CD8+ T cells from blood. This specimen's cell subset or site label, per the study, means: CD45RO-CCR7+CD27+CD95- naive CD8+ T cells expressing CXCR3 (TNR3+). The rearranged chain carries TRBV12-3 or TRBV12-4 and TRBJ1-2; TCRdb's D call of TRBD1 is untestable without DNA. Here the CDR3 is given as CASSLSTVSTF.